This is a list of T cell receptor beta chains from one sample in a study of T cells in Graves' hyperthyroidism and ophthalmopathy. TCRdb re-derived calls from the multiplex PCR reads in MiXCR, one entry per CDR3 protein. The repertoire holds 300,000 or so distinct CDR3 sequences, with approximately 15% as singletons. Sequencing input: blood. These receptors were collected from a young man with Graves' hyperthyroidism. Each CDR3 is given with its conserved first and last residue. D genes are given only for firm matches. Where a row states a size, it is once, few, many or the class of an expanded clone; other rows omit it.

abundance: few
v_gene: TRBV30
j_gene: TRBJ1-2
d_gene: TRBD1
CDR3aa: CAWRRDSQGYTF
CDR3nt: TGTGCCTGGCGCCGGGACAGTCAAGGCTACACCTTC

abundance: few
v_gene: TRBV11-2
j_gene: TRBJ2-5
d_gene: NA
CDR3aa: CASRPTNQETQHF
CDR3nt: TGTGCCAGCAGACCGACAAACCAAGAGACCCAGCACTTC

abundance: NA
v_gene: TRBV30
j_gene: TRBJ1-1
d_gene: TRBD1
CDR3aa: CAWSVPRTGCLNTEAFF
CDR3nt: TGTGCTTGGAGTGTACCCAGGACAGGGTGCCTGAACACTGAAGCTTTCTTT

abundance: few
v_gene: TRBV5-5
j_gene: TRBJ2-1
d_gene: NA
CDR3aa: CASSSGTLGIF
CDR3nt: TGTGCCAGCAGCTCCGGGACTTTGGGGATCTTC

abundance: few
v_gene: TRBV18
j_gene: TRBJ1-2
d_gene: TRBD1
CDR3aa: CASSPLGPGGEYNYGYTF
CDR3nt: TGTGCCAGCTCACCCCTTGGACCAGGGGGCGAGTATAACTATGGCTACACCTTC

abundance: few
v_gene: TRBV7-9
j_gene: TRBJ2-7
d_gene: TRBD2
CDR3aa: CASSNGRESSYEQYF
CDR3nt: TGTGCCAGCAGCAACGGGCGGGAGAGCTCCTACGAGCAGTACTTC

abundance: NA
v_gene: TRBV19
j_gene: TRBJ2-6
d_gene: NA
CDR3aa: CASSRGGPNSGANVLTF
CDR3nt: TGTGCCAGTAGCCGCGGAGGGCCGAACTCTGGGGCCAACGTCCTGACTTTC

abundance: many
v_gene: TRBV28
j_gene: TRBJ2-7
d_gene: NA
CDR3aa: CASSLWSGVNEQYF
CDR3nt: TGTGCCAGCAGTTTATGGTCGGGAGTGAACGAGCAGTACTTC

abundance: NA
v_gene: TRBV7-9
j_gene: TRBJ2-2
d_gene: TRBD1
CDR3aa: CASSPLDRAPGELFF
CDR3nt: TGTGCCAGCAGCCCCTTAGACAGGGCGCCCGGGGAGCTGTTTTTT

abundance: many
v_gene: TRBV28
j_gene: TRBJ2-2
d_gene: NA
CDR3aa: CASGPRWGRVGTGELFF
CDR3nt: TGTGCCAGTGGGCCGCGCTGGGGGCGCGTGGGGACCGGGGAGCTGTTTTTT

abundance: NA
v_gene: TRBV14
j_gene: TRBJ2-7
d_gene: TRBD1
CDR3aa: CASSQRDRGAYEQYF
CDR3nt: TGTGCCAGCAGCCAGAGGGACAGGGGAGCCTACGAGCAGTACTTC

abundance: NA
v_gene: TRBV5-1
j_gene: TRBJ2-1
d_gene: NA
CDR3aa: CASSLLPLSGVGNEQFF
CDR3nt: TGCGCCAGCAGCTTACTTCCCCTGTCGGGGGTGGGGAATGAGCAGTTCTTC

abundance: many
v_gene: TRBV6-1
j_gene: TRBJ2-7
d_gene: NA
CDR3aa: CASSSHGVGGQYF
CDR3nt: TGTGCCAGCAGTTCCCACGGAGTCGGAGGGCAGTACTTC

abundance: many
v_gene: TRBV7-2
j_gene: TRBJ2-5
d_gene: NA
CDR3aa: CASSLVREETQYF
CDR3nt: TGTGCCAGCAGCTTGGTCCGCGAAGAGACCCAGTACTTC

abundance: many
v_gene: TRBV2
j_gene: TRBJ2-7
d_gene: NA
CDR3aa: CASRRAPEGEQYF
CDR3nt: TGTGCCAGCCGTAGGGCGCCAGAGGGGGAGCAGTACTTC

abundance: NA
v_gene: TRBV27
j_gene: TRBJ2-5
d_gene: NA
CDR3aa: CATSTRETQYF
CDR3nt: TGTGCCACTAGTACCAGGGAGACCCAGTACTTC

abundance: many
v_gene: TRBV30
j_gene: TRBJ1-2
d_gene: TRBD1
CDR3aa: CAWSVLFGTGKSSGYTF
CDR3nt: TGTGCCTGGAGTGTACTATTCGGGACAGGAAAAAGTAGTGGCTACACCTTC

abundance: many
v_gene: TRBV12-5
j_gene: TRBJ1-1
d_gene: NA
CDR3aa: CASGLVQAGRTEAFF
CDR3nt: TGTGCTAGTGGTTTGGTACAAGCCGGGAGGACTGAAGCTTTCTTT

abundance: many
v_gene: TRBV11-3
j_gene: TRBJ1-1
d_gene: NA
CDR3aa: CASSLGFGTEAFF
CDR3nt: TGTGCCAGCAGCTTAGGGTTCGGCACTGAAGCTTTCTTT

abundance: NA
v_gene: TRBV7-2
j_gene: TRBJ1-2
d_gene: NA
CDR3aa: CASGRRTYGYTF
CDR3nt: TGTGCCAGTGGACGGAGGACCTATGGCTACACCTTC

abundance: few
v_gene: TRBV19
j_gene: TRBJ2-2
d_gene: TRBD2
CDR3aa: CASGIAGESGELFF
CDR3nt: TGTGCCAGTGGAATAGCGGGAGAATCCGGGGAGCTGTTTTTT

abundance: many
v_gene: TRBV28
j_gene: TRBJ1-2
d_gene: TRBD1
CDR3aa: CASSLWEVGQGDGYTF
CDR3nt: TGTGCCAGCAGTTTATGGGAAGTCGGACAGGGTGATGGCTACACCTTC

abundance: many
v_gene: TRBV28
j_gene: TRBJ1-6
d_gene: NA
CDR3aa: CASIQDEHSPLHF
CDR3nt: TGTGCCAGCATTCAGGATGAACATTCACCCCTCCACTTT

abundance: few
v_gene: TRBV28
j_gene: TRBJ2-5
d_gene: TRBD2
CDR3aa: CASSSSGRVQETQYF
CDR3nt: TGTGCCAGCAGTTCTAGCGGGAGGGTCCAAGAGACCCAGTACTTC

abundance: few
v_gene: TRBV2
j_gene: TRBJ2-3
d_gene: NA
CDR3aa: CASSGLTSTDTQYF
CDR3nt: TGTGCCAGCAGTGGCCTAACTAGCACAGATACGCAGTATTTT

abundance: many
v_gene: TRBV4-1
j_gene: TRBJ2-3
d_gene: NA
CDR3aa: CASSQPSVEGADTQYF
CDR3nt: TGCGCCAGCAGCCAACCCTCCGTGGAGGGCGCAGATACGCAGTATTTT

abundance: many
v_gene: TRBV11-2
j_gene: TRBJ1-2
d_gene: NA
CDR3aa: CASSSPRGNYGYTF
CDR3nt: TGTGCCAGCAGCTCACCAAGAGGCAACTATGGCTACACCTTC

abundance: many
v_gene: TRBV7-2
j_gene: TRBJ1-2
d_gene: NA
CDR3aa: CASSPTSGDYGYTF
CDR3nt: TGTGCCAGCAGCCCGACGTCTGGAGACTATGGCTACACCTTC

abundance: NA
v_gene: TRBV20-1
j_gene: TRBJ2-1
d_gene: NA
CDR3aa: CSARGGQSNNEQFF
CDR3nt: TGCAGTGCTAGGGGGGGACAGTCCAACAATGAGCAGTTCTTC

abundance: NA
v_gene: TRBV28
j_gene: TRBJ2-5
d_gene: NA
CDR3aa: CASSLLQGPVETQYF
CDR3nt: TGTGCCAGCAGTTTATTACAGGGTCCTGTTGAGACCCAGTACTTC

abundance: few
v_gene: TRBV7-2
j_gene: TRBJ2-7
d_gene: NA
CDR3aa: CASSFGGRNPYEQYF
CDR3nt: TGTGCCAGCAGCTTTGGGGGGAGGAACCCTTACGAGCAGTACTTC

abundance: NA
v_gene: TRBV7-2
j_gene: TRBJ2-1
d_gene: NA
CDR3aa: CASSSDPVSYNEQFF
CDR3nt: TGTGCCAGCAGCTCGGACCCCGTCAGCTACAATGAGCAGTTCTTC

abundance: many
v_gene: TRBV27
j_gene: TRBJ2-1
d_gene: TRBD1
CDR3aa: CASSTYRGRHNEQFF
CDR3nt: TGTGCCAGCAGCACCTACAGGGGGAGGCACAATGAGCAGTTCTTC

abundance: few
v_gene: TRBV20-1
j_gene: TRBJ1-1
d_gene: TRBD1
CDR3aa: CSARDSFGAGGEATEAFF
CDR3nt: TGCAGTGCTAGAGATAGTTTTGGGGCAGGGGGGGAGGCTACTGAAGCTTTCTTT

abundance: few
v_gene: TRBV20-1
j_gene: TRBJ2-3
d_gene: TRBD2
CDR3aa: CSARGDTSGSTDTQYF
CDR3nt: TGCAGTGCTAGGGGAGATACTAGCGGGAGCACAGATACGCAGTATTTT

abundance: many
v_gene: TRBV5-4
j_gene: TRBJ2-3
d_gene: NA
CDR3aa: CASSLGPARSSTDTQYF
CDR3nt: TGTGCCAGCAGCTTGGGACCGGCGAGATCTAGCACAGATACGCAGTATTTT

abundance: many
v_gene: TRBV7-9
j_gene: TRBJ2-1
d_gene: NA
CDR3aa: CASSSSGTKGPNEQFF
CDR3nt: TGTGCCAGCAGCTCCTCAGGGACGAAGGGCCCCAATGAGCAGTTCTTC

abundance: many
v_gene: TRBV7-8
j_gene: TRBJ1-6
d_gene: NA
CDR3aa: CASSLDIAGADSPLHF
CDR3nt: TGTGCCAGCAGCTTAGATATCGCAGGGGCGGATTCACCCCTCCACTTT

abundance: NA
v_gene: TRBV5-1
j_gene: TRBJ2-3
d_gene: NA
CDR3aa: CASSLREQPDTQYF
CDR3nt: TGCGCCAGCAGCCTTCGGGAGCAACCAGATACGCAGTATTTT

abundance: many
v_gene: TRBV6-5
j_gene: TRBJ2-3
d_gene: TRBD2
CDR3aa: CASSYASGKRDTQYF
CDR3nt: TGTGCCAGCAGTTACGCTAGCGGGAAGAGGGATACGCAGTATTTT

abundance: few
v_gene: TRBV4-1
j_gene: TRBJ2-1
d_gene: TRBD2
CDR3aa: CASSPSGRHEQFF
CDR3nt: TGCGCCAGCAGCCCTAGCGGGAGGCATGAGCAGTTCTTC

abundance: many
v_gene: TRBV27
j_gene: TRBJ2-7
d_gene: NA
CDR3aa: CASSLGLTDEQYF
CDR3nt: TGTGCCAGCAGTTTGGGGCTAACCGACGAGCAGTACTTC

abundance: many
v_gene: TRBV28
j_gene: TRBJ2-7
d_gene: NA
CDR3aa: CASSAGLGEQYF
CDR3nt: TGTGCCAGCAGTGCCGGTCTGGGCGAGCAGTACTTC

abundance: many
v_gene: TRBV2
j_gene: TRBJ2-1
d_gene: NA
CDR3aa: CASNLQGNEQFF
CDR3nt: TGTGCCAGCAATCTACAGGGCAATGAGCAGTTCTTC